The clone carrying this TCR beta chain was picked up one time. As to treatment: roughly 18 received Ad26.COV2.S at low or high dose, single or two shots; a few received placebo; per-sample allocation not given. Sampling was performed 63 days after the first vaccine or placebo injection. The data were taken from a study of Ad26.COV2.S vaccination and SARS-CoV-2 variants. Study background: Donor was in the COV1001 Ad26.COV2.S trial arm. Ad26.COV2.S was injected intramuscularly once or twice, 56 days apart.

The method was immunoSEQ multiplex PCR; TCRdb's version includes in-frame clones alone and lacks a portion of them. The sample has around 320,000 clones, roughly 86% seen once; the top ten hold 1.5% to 2%. This TCR came from a person aged 18-65 years who received the Ad26.COV2.S COVID-19 vaccine or a placebo. The sequencing here drew on peripheral blood, taken in a trial of Ad26.COV2.S vaccine versus placebo.

The CDR3 sequence: CASSELGTAGDTQYF. Here the CDR3 DNA reads TGTGCCAGCAGTGAATTAGGGACGGCTGGGGATACGCAGTATTTT. This sequence joins TRBV25-1 and TRBJ2-3; either TRBD1 or TRBD2 may supply D (5 bases each). The CDR3 covers 15 residues. Germline assignment: CDR1 MGHDK and CDR2 SYGVNS. Trimming pared 1 base from V and 6 bases from J, leaving 14 bases between.